One and the same sample provided the 24 T cell receptor beta chains below, sequenced in a study of blood T cells in healthy people across ages (dated by TCRdb to between 2014 and 2017). The library relied on 5' RACE. The instrument given in TCRdb is Illumina HiSeq 2500. A second roughly 7 to 11 cycle PCR used a sample-barcoded 5' primer and a J-beta primer mix. In-frame beta chains were kept once TCRdb had trimmed the public reads at Q25 with fastp and called clones with MiXCR. Merged by CDR3 protein, the rows form single entries marked with the most common genes and DNA. Across this sample there are around 1.5 million distinct CDR3 sequences, with roughly 40% seen only once. Under 8% of the sample is in the top ten clones. Input material: blood. The receptors derive from a woman in her late teens or twenties in good health.

The chain recombines TRBV11-2 with TRBJ2-5, with D perhaps matching TRBD2 (6 bases). Trimming removed 0 bases at V and 13 bases at J, with 12 bases between. This CDR3 has 12 residues. From germline, CDR1 is SGHAT and CDR2 FQNNGV. In nucleotides, the CDR3 is TGTGCCAGCAGCTTAGATCTAGCGACCGTGTACTTC. It codes for CASSLDLATVYF.

The sample holds one count of this clonotype. This chain joins TRBV2 and TRBJ2-7; D gene unclear. This CDR3 has 12 amino acids. Germline V gives CDR1 SNHLY, CDR2 FYNNEI. V was trimmed by 7 bases and J by 6 bases, leaving 13 bases between them. For the CDR3, the DNA is TGTGCCAGCAAGACGGCCGCTAGCGAGCAGTACTTC. It specifies CASKTAASEQYF.

The genes are TRBV25-1 and TRBJ1-2; 10 bases are shared with TRBD1. V shed 6 bases and J 13 bases; nucleotides not matched to a gene: 14. This CDR3 has 14 amino acids. Germline CDR1 MGHDK, CDR2 SYGVNS. In DNA, the CDR3 is TGTGCCAGCAGCCGGACCGGGACAGGGGAGAGTGCCACCTTC. Translation: CASSRTGTGESATF.

This CDR3 is CASSQDGQYNSPLHF. In DNA form, the CDR3 reads TGCGCCAGCAGCCAAGATGGTCAGTACAATTCACCCCTCCACTTT. The chain couples TRBV4-1 to TRBJ1-6; unclear D gene. V was clipped by 0 bases and J by 7 bases, with 10 bases between them. In germline, CDR1 is MGHRA, CDR2 YSYEKL. This CDR3 is 15 amino acids long.

The sample holds many counts of this clonotype. J is TRBJ2-5 and V is TRBV2; D may be TRBD1 (5 bases). From germline, CDR1 is SNHLY and CDR2 FYNNEI. The CDR3 loop spans 13 amino acids. Trimming shortened V by 3 bases and J by 4 bases, and 9 bases separated the two germline ends. The CDR3 loop reads CASSEGPRETQYF. In DNA, the CDR3 is TGTGCCAGCAGTGAGGGGCCCAGAGAGACCCAGTACTTC.

The table lists this clonotype with a few counts. The chain recombines TRBV20-1 with TRBJ2-7; 7 bases map to TRBD2. The CDR3 extends over 14 amino acids. The germline V gene has CDR1 DFQATT and CDR2 SNEGSKA (reference sequence). The junction had 9 bases not matched to a gene; V was cut back by 3 bases and J by 4 bases. CDR3 region: CSARATPGGYEQYF. CDR3 nucleotides: TGCAGTGCTAGGGCCACTCCGGGGGGATACGAGCAGTACTTC.

The chain couples TRBV3-1 to TRBJ2-3, with a weak D call TRBD2 (5 bases). V was clipped by 4 bases and J by 3 bases, with 26 bases between them. Per germline, CDR1 LGHDT and CDR2 YNNKEL (reference sequence). This CDR3 contains 19 residues. CDR3 in amino acids: CASSLSTASRGLKTDTQYF. In nucleotides, the CDR3 is TGTGCCAGCAGCCTTTCGACCGCTAGCAGAGGCCTTAAAACAGATACGCAGTATTTT.

This clonotype came up a few times. The chain has TRBV7-8 and TRBJ2-5; 7 bases are shared with TRBD1. V lost 2 bases to trimming and J lost 0 bases; unmatched junction nucleotides: 3. This CDR3 has 15 amino acids. CDR1 is SGHVS and CDR2 is FQNEAQ in the germline V gene. The CDR3, as DNA: TGTGCCAGCAGCTTACTTGGGACAGACCAAGAGACCCAGTACTTC. Translated, it gives CASSLLGTDQETQYF.

V and J are TRBV27 and TRBJ2-1, with TRBD2 identical over 8 bases. The CDR3 spans 16 residues. Germline V CDR1 and CDR2: MNHEY, SMNVEV (reference sequence). The CDR3 sequence is CTTYHGGGYLSNEQFF. Written as DNA, the CDR3 is TGTACCACCTATCATGGCGGGGGGTATCTGAGCAATGAGCAGTTCTTC.

The chain has TRBV5-1 and TRBJ2-7; TRBD2 agrees at 8 bases. The J call may be in error: the DNA end matches TRBJ2-5 better. The CDR3 is 15 amino acids. Germline assignment: CDR1 SGHRS and CDR2 YFSETQ. The CDR3 DNA reads as TGCGCCAGCAGCTTGGCCGGGACTAGGTGGGAGACCCAGTACTTC. Protein product: CASSLAGTRWETQYF.

There are a few counts of this clonotype. The chain uses TRBV10-2 and TRBJ1-2; TRBD1 matches 7 bases. Trimming removed 8 bases from V and 1 base from J; junction bases left unmatched: 7. This CDR3 contains 14 residues. CDR1 and CDR2 (germline): WSHSY, SAAADI. The CDR3 loop reads CASSFRDSNYGYTF. CDR3 coding DNA: TGCGCCAGCTCATTTCGGGACAGTAACTATGGCTACACCTTC.

The chain couples TRBV4-1 to TRBJ2-1, with a possible D match to TRBD1 (5 bases). Germline V gives CDR1 MGHRA, CDR2 YSYEKL. CDR3 length: 17 amino acids. The V end lost 6 bases, the J end lost 0 bases, and 18 bases lay between the germline ends. This chain's CDR3 is CASSPIFREDSYNEQFF. In DNA form, the CDR3 reads TGCGCCAGCAGTCCTATTTTCAGGGAAGACTCCTACAATGAGCAGTTCTTC.

With respect to this clonotype: One base away lies a much larger clone, so this may be a sequencing read error. This chain joins TRBV12-3 or TRBV12-4 and TRBJ2-5, with 7 positions matching TRBD1. Trimming removed 6 bases from V and 3 bases from J; junction bases left unmatched: 4. The CDR3 extends over 13 amino acids. DNA of the CDR3: TGTGCCAGCAGACCCGGGACAGAAGAGACCCAGTACTTC. Its protein product is CASRPGTEETQYF.

DNA for the CDR3: TGTGCCAGCAGTCCCCACATGAGGGGAGGCGGGGAGACCCAGTACTTC. Protein product: CASSPHMRGGGETQYF. The chain has TRBV12-3 or TRBV12-4 and TRBJ2-5; a weak D match, TRBD2 (6 bases). The V end was cut by 5 bases, the J end by 5 bases, with 21 bases between. The CDR3 runs to 16 residues.

The chain joins TRBV2 to TRBJ1-2; 7 positions match TRBD1. CDR1 is SNHLY and CDR2 is FYNNEI in the germline V gene. The CDR3 contains 15 residues. Trimming cost V 3 bases and J 2 bases; bases outside gene matches: 6. CDR3: CASSEIGGANYGYTF. CDR3 nucleotide sequence: TGTGCCAGCAGTGAGATAGGGGGCGCCAACTATGGCTACACCTTC.

This clonotype has more than one count but fewer than ten. The chain joins TRBV6-4 to TRBJ2-3; 7 nucleotides line up with TRBD1. Germline-derived CDR1 and CDR2 are MRHNA and SNTAGT. Trimming removed 4 bases from V and 4 bases from J; junction bases left unmatched: 5. The CDR3 is 14 amino acids. This CDR3 is CASSGNQGADTQYF. The CDR3 region has the DNA TGTGCCAGCAGTGGCAATCAGGGGGCAGATACGCAGTATTTT.

The chain carries TRBV5-6 and TRBJ1-2, with 8 positions matching TRBD1. The V segment lost 3 bases and the J segment 4 bases; nucleotides outside the gene matches: 14. CDR1 SGHDT and CDR2 YYEEEE come from the germline V gene. This CDR3 has 17 amino acids. CDR3 nucleotides: TGTGCCAGCAGCTCTTCCGGGACAGGCGAGACCTTCTATGGCTACACCTTC. Its translation is CASSSSGTGETFYGYTF.

CDR3 sequence reads: CSAIGTTNTGELFF. In nucleotides, the CDR3 is TGCAGTGCTATTGGGACAACGAACACCGGGGAGCTGTTTTTT. The chain has TRBV20-1 and TRBJ2-2; D might be TRBD1 (6 bases). The CDR3 has 14 amino acids. V was clipped by 4 bases and J by 0 bases, with 9 bases between them. Germline V lookup: CDR1 DFQATT, CDR2 SNEGSKA (reference sequence).

This clonotype showed up just a few times. This chain links TRBV20-1 with TRBJ2-1, with 9 bases matching TRBD1. Germline loops: CDR1 DFQATT, CDR2 SNEGSKA (reference sequence). Trimming removed 6 bases from V and 8 bases from J; junction bases left unmatched: 11. The CDR3 loop spans 14 amino acids. The CDR3 DNA follows: TGCAGTGCCGAACGGACAGGGGAAGTCGATGAGCAGTTCTTC. Its protein is CSAERTGEVDEQFF.

This sequence joins TRBV19 and TRBJ2-3, with 7 bases fitting TRBD1. Germline V gene lookup returns CDR1 LNHDA and CDR2 SQIVND (reference sequence). This CDR3 spans 15 amino acids. With 9 bases clipped from V and 1 base from J, the junction kept 10 bases outside the gene matches. CDR3 DNA sequence: TGTGCCAGCCAACTTAGACAGGGCGGCACAGATACGCAGTATTTT. Its translation is CASQLRQGGTDTQYF.

The chain employs TRBV20-1 and TRBJ2-5, with 8 positions matching TRBD2. This CDR3 has 15 residues. CDR1 and CDR2 (germline): DFQATT, SNEGSKA (reference sequence). Losses at the gene ends were 0 bases for V and 1 base for J; bases not matched to a gene: 4. As DNA, the CDR3 is TGCAGTGCTAGAGATTGGCGGGGGGTCCAAGAGACCCAGTACTTC. The encoded protein is CSARDWRGVQETQYF.

As to this clonotype: The junction differs from germline at one of its ends, possibly a read error. V is TRBV12-3 or TRBV12-4 and J is TRBJ2-7, with unresolved D. CDR3 length: 11 amino acids. The CDR3 is CANSLYGEQYF. Here the CDR3 DNA reads TGTGCCAACAGTTTATACGGCGAGCAGTACTTC.

V is TRBV25-1 and J is TRBJ1-1; 7 nucleotides agree with TRBD1. The germline V gene encodes CDR1 MGHDK and CDR2 SYGVNS. V was pared by 10 bases and J by 1 base, with 12 bases of the junction left unmatched. This CDR3 comprises 15 residues. The CDR3 sequence: CATSLTGTANTEAFF. CDR3 nucleotide sequence: TGTGCCACCTCCCTCACCGGGACAGCGAACACTGAAGCTTTCTTT.

This clonotype occurred a few times. The chain uses TRBV13 and TRBJ2-3; 7 bases line up with TRBD1. Germline V lookup: CDR1 PRHDT, CDR2 FYEKMQ (reference sequence). The CDR3 totals 19 residues. With 5 bases clipped from V and 2 bases from J, the junction kept 19 bases outside the gene matches. The CDR3 bases are TGTGCCAGCAGCCCCGGGACAGCGGACCTAAGCCTACTCACAGATACGCAGTATTTT. It yields the protein CASSPGTADLSLLTDTQYF. Full variable domain (outside the CDR3, taken from reference TRBV13 and TRBJ2-3): AAGVIQSPRHLIKEKRETATLKCYPIPRHDTVYWYQQGPGQDPQFLISFYEKMQSDKGSIPDRFSAQQFSDYHSELNMSSLELGDSALYFCASSPGTADLSLLTDTQYFGPGTRLTVL.